This T cell receptor beta chain was sequenced for a study of a mutant IDH1 vaccine in newly diagnosed glioma. Germline loops: CDR1 MNHEY, CDR2 SVGAGI. CDR3 length: 16 amino acids. Trimming removed 0 bases at V and 2 bases at J, with 14 bases between. The time point here: baseline, week 1 (first vaccination visit). Treatment: pre-vaccination baseline after standard-of-care therapy. Diagnosis in the donors showed new WHO grade 3 or 4 astrocytomas that were IDH1-mutant and ATRX-lost. The protocol was immunoSEQ multiplex PCR, while the TCRdb copy is restricted to in-frame clones and leaves out a portion. The sample has under 75,000 clones; 91% are singletons.

The chain joins TRBV6-5 to TRBJ2-7, with D perhaps assigned TRBD1 or TRBD2 (5 bases each). Material: PBMCs, obtained from a glioma patient treated with radiotherapy, temozolomide or both. The TCR was taken from a man over 45 with glioma. The CDR3 reads CASSYSGDLRAYEQYF. CDR3 DNA sequence: TGTGCCAGCAGTTACTCGGGGGACCTGAGAGCCTACGAGCAGTACTTC.